The entry that follows covers one T cell receptor (beta chain) sequence. Its target is not known. CDR1 and CDR2 (germline): MNHEY, SVGAGI. This CDR3 region has 12 residues. The germline V and J ends were trimmed by 6 bases and 7 bases, with 9 bases remaining between them. This record belongs to a study of beta chain features in type 1 diabetes. Study results and limitations: In these data, an HLA type influence on TCRB rearrangement remained unresolved. Shortening that was moderate but significant affected the TCRB CDR3s of Type 1 diabetes patients in all four CD4+ subsets.

Reverse transcription of all isolated RNA meant that expressed TCRB transcripts were sequenced. Measured with immunoSEQ multiplex PCR; TCRdb has only the in-frame clones, and not every one. The repertoire holds fewer than 400,000 clones, with 9.3% as singletons. This TCR was sampled from a man aged 25-45 years with type 1 diabetes. J is TRBJ1-4 and V is TRBV6-5; D is ambiguous. Sample: central memory CD4+ T cells from blood. Here the CDR3 reads CASRGNGEKLFF. The CDR3 DNA sequence: TGTGCCAGCAGGGGGAATGGTGAAAAACTGTTTTTT.